Given below is one T cell receptor beta chain in context. This CDR3 is 11 amino acids long. The ends were cut back, 6 bases at V and 11 bases at J, with 13 bases in the middle. CDR1 and CDR2 (germline): MNHNS, SASEGT. This record belongs to a study of T cells in Graves' hyperthyroidism and ophthalmopathy. Study in general: Peripheral blood was acquired at first diagnosis, ahead of any therapy whatsoever.

The TCR beta CDR3 regions underwent amplification using RNA transcripts as the source. First-round RT-PCR targeting the TCR CDR3 was performed with the HTBI primer set. TCRdb reprocessed the multiplex PCR reads with MiXCR, giving one entry per CDR3 protein. The profile shows under 800,000 distinct CDR3 sequences, 14% of them singletons. This receptor was taken from a woman under 30 with Graves' hyperthyroidism. The rearrangement links TRBV6-1 to TRBJ1-1, with D possibly being TRBD1 (6 bases). Sample: blood. Here the CDR3 DNA reads TGTGCCAGCAGGTTTCAGGGGAGGGCTTTCTTT. Translation: CASRFQGRAFF.